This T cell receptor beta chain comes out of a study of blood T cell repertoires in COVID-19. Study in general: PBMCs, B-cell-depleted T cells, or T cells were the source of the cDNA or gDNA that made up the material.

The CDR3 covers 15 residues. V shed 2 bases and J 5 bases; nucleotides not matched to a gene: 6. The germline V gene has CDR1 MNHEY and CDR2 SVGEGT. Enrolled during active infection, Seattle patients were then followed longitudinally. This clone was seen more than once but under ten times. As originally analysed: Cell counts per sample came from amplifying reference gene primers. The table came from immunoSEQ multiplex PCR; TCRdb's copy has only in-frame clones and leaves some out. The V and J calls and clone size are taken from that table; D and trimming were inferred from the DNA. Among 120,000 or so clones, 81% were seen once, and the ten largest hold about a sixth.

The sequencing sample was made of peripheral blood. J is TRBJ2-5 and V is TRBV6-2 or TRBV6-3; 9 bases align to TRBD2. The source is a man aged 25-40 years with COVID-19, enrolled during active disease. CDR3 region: CASSYGAGGLETQYF. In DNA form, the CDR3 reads TGTGCCAGCAGTTACGGAGCGGGGGGCCTCGAGACCCAGTACTTC.